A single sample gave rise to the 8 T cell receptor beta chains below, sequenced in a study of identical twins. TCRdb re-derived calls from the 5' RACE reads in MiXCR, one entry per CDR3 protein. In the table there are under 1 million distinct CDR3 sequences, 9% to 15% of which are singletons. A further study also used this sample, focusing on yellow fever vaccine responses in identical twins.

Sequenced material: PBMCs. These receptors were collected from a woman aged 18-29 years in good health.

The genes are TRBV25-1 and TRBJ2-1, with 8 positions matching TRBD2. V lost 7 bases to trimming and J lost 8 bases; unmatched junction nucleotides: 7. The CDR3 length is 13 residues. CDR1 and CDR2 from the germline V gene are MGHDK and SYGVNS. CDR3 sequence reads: CASTQSGGDEQFF. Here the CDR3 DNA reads TGTGCCAGCACCCAATCGGGGGGGGATGAGCAGTTCTTC. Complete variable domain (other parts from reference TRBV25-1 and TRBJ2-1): EADIYQTPRYLVIGTGKKITLECSQTMGHDKMYWYQQDPGMELHLIHYSYGVNSTEKGDLSSESTVSRIRTEHFPLTLESARPSHTSQYLCASTQSGGDEQFFGPGTRLTVL.

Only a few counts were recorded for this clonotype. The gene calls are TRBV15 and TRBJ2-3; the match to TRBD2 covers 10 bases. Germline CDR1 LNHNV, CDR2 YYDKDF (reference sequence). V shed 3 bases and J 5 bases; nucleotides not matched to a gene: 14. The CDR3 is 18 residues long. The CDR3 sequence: CATSSLPLLAGNRDTQYF. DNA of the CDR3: TGTGCCACCAGCAGCCTCCCCCTACTAGCGGGGAACCGAGATACGCAGTATTTT. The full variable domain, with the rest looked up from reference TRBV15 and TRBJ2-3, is DAMVIQNPRYQVTQFGKPVTLSCSQTLNHNVMYWYQQKSSQAPKLLFHYYDKDFNNEADTPDNFQSRRPNTSFCFLDIRSPGLGDTAMYLCATSSLPLLAGNRDTQYFGPGTRLTVL.

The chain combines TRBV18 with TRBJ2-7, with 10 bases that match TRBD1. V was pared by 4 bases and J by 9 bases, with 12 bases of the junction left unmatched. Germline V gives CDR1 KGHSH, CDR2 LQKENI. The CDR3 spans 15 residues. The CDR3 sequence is CASSLSGTGAVGQYV. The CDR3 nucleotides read TGTGCCAGCTCACTTTCCGGGACAGGGGCTGTAGGGCAGTACGTC.

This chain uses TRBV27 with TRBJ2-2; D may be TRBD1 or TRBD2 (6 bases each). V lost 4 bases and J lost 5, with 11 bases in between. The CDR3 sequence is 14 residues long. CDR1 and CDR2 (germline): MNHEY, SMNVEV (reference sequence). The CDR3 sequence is CASSSGAGTGELFF. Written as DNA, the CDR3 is TGTGCCAGCAGTTCGGGGGCTGGGACCGGGGAGCTGTTTTTT.

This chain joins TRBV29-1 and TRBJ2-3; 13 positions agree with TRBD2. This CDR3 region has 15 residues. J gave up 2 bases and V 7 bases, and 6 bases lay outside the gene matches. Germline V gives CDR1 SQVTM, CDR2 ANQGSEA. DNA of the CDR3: TGCAGCGCCGCGGGACTAGCGGGAACCACAGATACGCAGTATTTT. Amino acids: CSAAGLAGTTDTQYF.

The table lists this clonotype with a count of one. CDR3 amino acids: CASSTRQGNGELFF. The CDR3 nucleotides are TGCGCCAGCAGCACCCGACAGGGGAACGGGGAGCTGTTTTTT. V is TRBV5-1 and J is TRBJ2-2; 8 bases align to TRBD1. The V and J ends lost 4 bases and 7 bases, in that order; junction bases with no gene match: 6. The CDR3 has 14 amino acids. Germline assignment: CDR1 SGHRS and CDR2 YFSETQ. Complete variable domain (other parts from reference TRBV5-1 and TRBJ2-2): KAGVTQTPRYLIKTRGQQVTLSCSPISGHRSVSWYQQTPGQGLQFLFEYFSETQRNKGNFPGRFSGRQFSNSRSEMNVSTLELGDSALYLCASSTRQGNGELFFGEGSRLTVL.

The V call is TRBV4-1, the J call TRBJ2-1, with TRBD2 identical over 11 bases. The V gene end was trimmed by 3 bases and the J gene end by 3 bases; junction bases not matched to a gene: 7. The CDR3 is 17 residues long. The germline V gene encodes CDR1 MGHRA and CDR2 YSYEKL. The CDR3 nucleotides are TGCGCCAGCAGCCACGTGGGACTAGCGGAATACTACAATGAGCAGTTCTTC. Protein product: CASSHVGLAEYYNEQFF.

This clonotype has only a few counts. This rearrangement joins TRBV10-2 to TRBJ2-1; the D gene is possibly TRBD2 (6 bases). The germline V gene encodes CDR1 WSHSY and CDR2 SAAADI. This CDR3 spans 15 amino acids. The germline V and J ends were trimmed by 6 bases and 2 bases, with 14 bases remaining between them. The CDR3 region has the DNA TGCGCCAGCAGGTTGGACGGAGGGGCCTACAATGAGCAGTTCTTC. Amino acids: CASRLDGGAYNEQFF.